Detailed here is one T cell receptor (beta chain). The age range of participants was about 18 to 100 years, with residence in under 30 US areas. Grouping used clinical history reported by participants in a survey and questionnaire. Sequencing used immunoSEQ multiplex PCR; TCRdb keeps in-frame clones, though not all of them. The sample records 130,000 or so clones, roughly 80% being singletons. This entry is derived from a study of blood T cell repertoires in COVID-19. The germline V gene has CDR1 SQVTM and CDR2 ANQGSEA. The CDR3 extends over 11 amino acids. The trim removed 3 bases at V and 13 bases at J, leaving 6 bases unmatched.

The chain uses TRBV29-1 and TRBJ1-5; 7 bases are a match to TRBD1. Sequenced material: PBMCs or T cells enriched from blood (not recorded which). The clonotype was recovered from a man aged 25 to 40 who had recovered from COVID-19. The CDR3 coding sequence is TGCAGCGTTGATGCAGGGGGGACACAGCATTTT. It is translated as CSVDAGGTQHF.